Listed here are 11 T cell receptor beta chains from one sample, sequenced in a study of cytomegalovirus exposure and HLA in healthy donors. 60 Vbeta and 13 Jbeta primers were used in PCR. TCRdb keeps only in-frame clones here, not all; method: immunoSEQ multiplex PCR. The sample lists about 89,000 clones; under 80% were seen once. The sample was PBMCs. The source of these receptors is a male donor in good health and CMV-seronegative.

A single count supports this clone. In nucleotides, the CDR3 is TGTGCCAGCAGGACTAGCGGGGGCTCCTACGAGCAGTACTTC. This codes for CASRTSGGSYEQYF. This rearrangement joins TRBV2 to TRBJ2-7; the match to TRBD2 covers 12 bases. The germline gives CDR1 SNHLY, CDR2 FYNNEI. V was clipped by 6 bases and J by 0 bases; unmatched bases: 0. This CDR3 spans 14 amino acids.

CDR3 DNA sequence: TGTGCCAGCAGTCCCGGGGGTCGATACAATGAGCAGTTCTTC. As protein: CASSPGGRYNEQFF. The chain carries TRBV6-6 and TRBJ2-1, with D possibly TRBD2 on 6 matching bases. The CDR3 is 14 residues long. The V gene lost 5 bases and the J gene lost 4 bases, with 12 bases spanning the gap. CDR1 is MNHNY and CDR2 is SVGAGI in the germline V gene (reference sequence).

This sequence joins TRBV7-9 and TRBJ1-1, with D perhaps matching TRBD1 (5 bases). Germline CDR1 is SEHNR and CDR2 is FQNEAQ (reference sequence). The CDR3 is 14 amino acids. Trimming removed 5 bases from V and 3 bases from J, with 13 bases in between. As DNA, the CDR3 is TGTGCCAGCAGCGCCCGGGGGGGGGACACTGAAGCTTTCTTT. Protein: CASSARGGDTEAFF.

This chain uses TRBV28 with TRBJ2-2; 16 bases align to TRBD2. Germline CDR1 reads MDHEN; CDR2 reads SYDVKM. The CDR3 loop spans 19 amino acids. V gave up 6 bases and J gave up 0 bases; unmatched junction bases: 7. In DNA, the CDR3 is TGTGCCAGCAGAGGGACTAGCGGGAGGGCCCCTACGAACACCGGGGAGCTGTTTTTT. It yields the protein CASRGTSGRAPTNTGELFF.

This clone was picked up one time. CDR3 sequence: CASSPGHQGNQPQHF. The CDR3 region has the DNA TGTGCCAGCAGCCCGGGACACCAAGGGAATCAGCCCCAGCATTTT. This chain uses TRBV7-9 with TRBJ1-5; weak D call: TRBD1 (6 bases). The CDR3 runs 15 residues. V was cut by 5 bases and J by 4 bases, with 15 bases left in between. CDR1 is SEHNR, CDR2 FQNEAQ, per germline (reference sequence).

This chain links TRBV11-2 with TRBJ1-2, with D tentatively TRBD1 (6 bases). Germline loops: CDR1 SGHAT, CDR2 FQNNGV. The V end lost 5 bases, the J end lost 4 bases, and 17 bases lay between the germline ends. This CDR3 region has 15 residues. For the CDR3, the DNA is TGTGCCAGCAGCCCCCCGGGCAGGGGTGGCTATGGCTACACCTTC. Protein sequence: CASSPPGRGGYGYTF.

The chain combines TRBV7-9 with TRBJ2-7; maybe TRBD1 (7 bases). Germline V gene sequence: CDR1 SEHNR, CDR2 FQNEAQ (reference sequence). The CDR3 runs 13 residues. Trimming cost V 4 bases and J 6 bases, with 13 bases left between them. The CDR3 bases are TGTGCCAGCAGCTCCCAGGGGGGCGCCGAGCAGTACTTC. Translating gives CASSSQGGAEQYF.

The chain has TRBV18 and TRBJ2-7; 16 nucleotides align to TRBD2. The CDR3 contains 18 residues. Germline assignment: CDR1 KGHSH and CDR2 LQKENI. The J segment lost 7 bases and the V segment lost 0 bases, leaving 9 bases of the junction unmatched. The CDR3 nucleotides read TGTGCCAGCTCACCACCGCCCGGGACTAGCGGGAGGGCCGGAGAGCAGTACTTC. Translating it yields CASSPPPGTSGRAGEQYF.

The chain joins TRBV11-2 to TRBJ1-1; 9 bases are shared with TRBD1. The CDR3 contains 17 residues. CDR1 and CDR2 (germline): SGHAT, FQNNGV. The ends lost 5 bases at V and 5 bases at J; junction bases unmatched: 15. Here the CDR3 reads CASSQFAGGQGRTEAFF. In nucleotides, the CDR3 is TGTGCCAGCAGCCAGTTCGCCGGGGGACAGGGCAGAACTGAAGCTTTCTTT.

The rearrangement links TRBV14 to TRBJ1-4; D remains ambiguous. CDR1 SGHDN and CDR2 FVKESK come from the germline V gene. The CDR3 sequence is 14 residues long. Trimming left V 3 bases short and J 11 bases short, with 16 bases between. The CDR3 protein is CASSHRIPENKLFF. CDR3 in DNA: TGTGCCAGCAGCCACAGGATACCCGAAAATAAACTGTTTTTT.

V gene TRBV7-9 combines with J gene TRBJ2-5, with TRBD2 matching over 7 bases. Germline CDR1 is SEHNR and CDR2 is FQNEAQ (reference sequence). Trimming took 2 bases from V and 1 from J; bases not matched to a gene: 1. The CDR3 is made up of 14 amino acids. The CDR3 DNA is TGTGCCAGCAGCTTAAGCGGGGCCCAAGAGACCCAGTACTTC. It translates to CASSLSGAQETQYF.